Listed here are 8 T cell receptor beta chains from one sample, sequenced in a study of PD-L1 blockade in urothelial cancer. The data were produced by immunoSEQ multiplex PCR, yet TCRdb's version contains in-frame clones alone and is incomplete. The sample lists about 100,000 clones; around 90% were seen once. The starting material was PBMCs, obtained around atezolizumab (anti-PD-L1) treatment. These receptors were collected from an elderly woman with urothelial cancer.

This chain uses TRBV15 with TRBJ1-1, with a weak D call TRBD1 (5 bases). There are 15 residues in the CDR3. Trimming took off 0 bases at V and 6 bases at J, with 14 bases between the two ends. Germline CDR1 reads LNHNV; CDR2 reads YYDKDF (reference sequence). CDR3 amino acids: CATSRDRRGLAEAFF. The CDR3 region has the DNA TGTGCCACCAGCAGAGATCGGCGGGGGTTAGCTGAAGCTTTCTTT.

This chain joins TRBV18 and TRBJ1-5; unclear D gene. The CDR3 runs to 15 residues. V gave up 3 bases and J gave up 4 bases, with 13 bases separating them. CDR1 KGHSH and CDR2 LQKENI come from the germline V gene. The CDR3: CASSPSDISNQPQHF. The CDR3 DNA sequence: TGTGCCAGCTCACCTTCAGACATTAGTAATCAGCCCCAGCATTTT.

The chain links TRBV10-3 to TRBJ2-7; TRBD2 agrees at 9 bases. The CDR3 spans 14 residues. Germline V gene lookup returns CDR1 ENHRY and CDR2 SYGVKD. V lost 7 bases, J lost 2 bases, and 6 bases stayed unmatched. The CDR3 reads CAIKAGGTTYEQYF. The CDR3 DNA reads TGTGCCATCAAGGCGGGAGGGACGACCTACGAGCAGTACTTC.

The chain couples TRBV5-1 to TRBJ2-7, with 10 bases that match TRBD1. Germline values: CDR1 SGHRS, CDR2 YFSETQ. The junction had 3 bases not matched to a gene; V was cut back by 3 bases and J by 3 bases. CDR3 length: 14 residues. CDR3: CASSSGQGIYEQYF. CDR3 DNA sequence: TGCGCCAGCAGCTCGGGACAGGGGATCTACGAGCAGTACTTC.

This chain connects TRBV7-3 to TRBJ1-2, with D hard to call. V dropped 5 bases and J dropped 0 bases, with 10 bases sitting between them. The CDR3 extends over 14 amino acids. The germline CDR1 and CDR2 sequences are SGHTA and FQGTGA. Here the CDR3 reads CASSARVANYGYTF. CDR3 sequence (DNA): TGTGCCAGCAGCGCGAGGGTCGCTAACTATGGCTACACCTTC.

The chain has TRBV18 and TRBJ2-6; D might be TRBD2 (5 bases). The CDR3 has 15 residues. V lost 2 bases, J lost 10 bases, and 15 bases lay in between. The germline V gene has CDR1 KGHSH and CDR2 LQKENI. The CDR3 DNA reads TGTGCCAGCTCACCATCGGCGGACTTCCCAAACGTCCTGACTTTC. Protein sequence: CASSPSADFPNVLTF.

The chain employs TRBV4-2 and TRBJ2-5, with TRBD2 matching 7 bases. The germline gives CDR1 LGHNA, CDR2 YNFKEQ. The J segment lost 5 bases and the V segment lost 1 base, leaving 7 bases of the junction unmatched. There are 15 residues in the CDR3. The CDR3 spells CASSQAASGVETQYF. CDR3 sequence (DNA): TGTGCCAGCAGCCAAGCGGCTAGCGGCGTGGAGACCCAGTACTTC.

Worth noting for this clone: Sequence at one end of the junction differs from germline and may be a read error. V is TRBV5-4 and J is TRBJ2-5, with 12 bases matching TRBD1. The CDR3 consists of 15 residues. CDR1 and CDR2 from the germline V gene are SGHNT and YYREEE (reference sequence). The CDR3 here is CASSQGQGAGETRYF. The DNA of the CDR3 is TGTGCCAGCAGCCAGGGACAGGGGGCAGGTGAGACCCGGTACTTC.